This T cell receptor beta chain was profiled in a study of cytomegalovirus exposure and HLA in healthy donors. About the research overall: Early release data held some 80 million unique TCRs from HLA-typed donors. Study results and limitations: Relative to the approximately 660-donor mean, N-insertions were reportedly fewer in an Asian-associated ancestry cluster in a later analysis. Later genetic work tied a missense DCLRE1C variant to beta-chain V and J trimming.

Turning to this clone: Its antigen is not identified.

In the PCR, 60 Vbeta and 13 Jbeta primers were used. In the original processing: An analysis performed later counted roughly 80 million unique TCR beta chains (approximately 11 million of them shared). Using immunoSEQ multiplex PCR, the repertoire was profiled, and TCRdb retains in-frame clones only, with some absent. Clone size and the V and J calls come from that table; the DNA yielded D and trimming. The data hold about 120,000 clones, with over 60% observed a single time. The CDR3 contains 13 residues. V lost 6 bases, J lost 4 bases, and 13 bases lay in between. The V gene's germline CDR1 is LNHDA and CDR2 SQIVND (reference sequence).

The clonotype originates from a man aged 25-45 years in good health and CMV-seropositive. Sequenced: PBMCs. The rearrangement links TRBV19 to TRBJ2-7; a possible D gene is TRBD1 (6 bases). The CDR3 region is CASSPQGRYEQYF. The CDR3 coding sequence is TGTGCCAGTAGCCCCCAGGGGAGATACGAGCAGTACTTC.